The 3 T cell receptor beta chains given below trace back to one sample, sequenced in a study of neurological immune-mediated disorders. TCRdb reprocessed the 5' RACE reads with MiXCR, giving one entry per CDR3 protein. The sample holds tens of thousands of distinct CDR3 sequences, 3.5% to 5.5% seen once. The sequencing input was PBMCs. These receptors all stem from a man in his thirties or forties with multiple sclerosis.

This clonotype was seen more than once but under ten times. The genes are TRBV12-3 or TRBV12-4 and TRBJ2-1; 10 bases are a match to TRBD2. CDR3 length: 17 amino acids. The trim removed 5 bases at V and 1 base at J, leaving 8 bases unmatched. The CDR3 is CASSLSLAGGSYNEQFF. CDR3 nucleotides: TGTGCCAGCAGTCTATCTTTAGCGGGGGGATCCTACAATGAGCAGTTCTTC.

This clonotype was found many times. This rearrangement joins TRBV6-5 to TRBJ1-2, with TRBD1 as a possible D gene (6 bases). Looked up from germline, CDR1 is MNHEY and CDR2 is SVGAGI. The ends were cut back, 9 bases at V and 3 bases at J, with 20 bases in the middle. CDR3 length: 15 amino acids. The CDR3 DNA is TGTGCCAGTACTCTCGTTTTGGGGGCCGACTATGGCTACACCTTC. This encodes CASTLVLGADYGYTF.

This clonotype was counted many times. One end of the junction does not line up with germline, which may come from a read error. The rearrangement uses TRBV20-1 and TRBJ2-3, with 11 nucleotides matching TRBD2. The CDR3 loop spans 15 amino acids. CDR1 and CDR2 (germline): DFQATT, SNEGSKA (reference sequence). CDR3 protein: CSARGLAGGGDTQYF. The CDR3 bases are TGCAGTGCCAGAGGGCTAGCGGGGGGAGGGGATACGCAGTATTTT.